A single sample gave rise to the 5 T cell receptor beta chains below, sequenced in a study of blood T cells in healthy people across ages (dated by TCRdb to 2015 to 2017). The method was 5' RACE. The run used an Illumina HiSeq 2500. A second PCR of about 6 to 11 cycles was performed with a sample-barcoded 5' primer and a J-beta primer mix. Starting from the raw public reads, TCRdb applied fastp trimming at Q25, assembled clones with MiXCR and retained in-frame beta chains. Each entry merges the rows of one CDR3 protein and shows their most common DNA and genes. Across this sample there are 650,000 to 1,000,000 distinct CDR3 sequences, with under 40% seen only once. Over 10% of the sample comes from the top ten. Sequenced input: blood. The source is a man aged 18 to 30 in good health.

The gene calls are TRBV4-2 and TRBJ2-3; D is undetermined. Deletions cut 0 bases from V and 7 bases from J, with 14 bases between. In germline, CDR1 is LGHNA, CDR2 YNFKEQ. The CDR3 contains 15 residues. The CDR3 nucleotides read TGTGCCAGCAGCCAAGAGCAGGTAGCTGGGCATACGCAGTATTTT. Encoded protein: CASSQEQVAGHTQYF.

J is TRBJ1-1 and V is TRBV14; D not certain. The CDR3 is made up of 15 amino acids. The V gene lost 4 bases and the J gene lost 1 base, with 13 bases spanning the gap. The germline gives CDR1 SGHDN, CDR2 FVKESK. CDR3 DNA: TGTGCCAGCAGCCCAATCCCGTCAAGGAACACTGAAGCTTTCTTT. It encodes CASSPIPSRNTEAFF.

CDR3 residues: CASSLSGGEAFF. DNA of the CDR3: TGTGCCAGCAGCTTATCGGGGGGTGAAGCTTTCTTT. The chain combines TRBV7-3 with TRBJ1-1; a possible D gene is TRBD1 (5 bases). This CDR3 contains 12 residues. Between the trimmed V and J ends, which lost 2 bases and 7 bases, there was a span of 8 bases. CDR1 is SGHTA and CDR2 is FQGTGA in the germline V gene.

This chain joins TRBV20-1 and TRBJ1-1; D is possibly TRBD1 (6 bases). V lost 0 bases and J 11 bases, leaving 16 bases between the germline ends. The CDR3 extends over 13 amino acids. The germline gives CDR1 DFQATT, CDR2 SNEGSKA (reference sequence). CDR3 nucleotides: TGCAGTGCTAGAGATCGGCAGGGGCTCATGGCTTTCTTT. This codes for CSARDRQGLMAFF.

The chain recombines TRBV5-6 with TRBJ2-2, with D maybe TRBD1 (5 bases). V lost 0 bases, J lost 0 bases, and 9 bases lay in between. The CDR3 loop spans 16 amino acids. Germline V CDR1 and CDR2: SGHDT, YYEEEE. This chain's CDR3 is CASSLDRLTNTGELFF. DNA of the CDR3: TGTGCCAGCAGCTTGGACAGGCTCACGAACACCGGGGAGCTGTTTTTT.